This T cell receptor (beta chain) came from a study of cytomegalovirus exposure and HLA in healthy donors. The CDR3 has 15 amino acids. The germline V and J ends were trimmed by 1 base and 3 bases, with 13 bases remaining between them. Germline V CDR1 and CDR2: SGHTA, FQGNSA. Broader study findings: Most sequenced TCRs were rare (though some public TCRs occurred in many donors).

Among the donors, all were healthy bone marrow donors. This PCR relied on a set of 60 Vbeta primers and 13 Jbeta primers. Measured with immunoSEQ multiplex PCR; TCRdb has only the in-frame clones, and not every one. The data contain roughly 190,000 clones, about four fifths of them singletons. For this clone: Antigen specificity is unknown.

The rearrangement uses TRBV7-2 and TRBJ2-7; D possibly corresponds to TRBD2 (7 bases). The receptor was derived from a girl between 10 and 17 years old in good health and CMV-seropositive. Sample: PBMCs. The CDR3 protein is CASSLGGGGFYEQYF. The CDR3 DNA follows: TGTGCCAGCAGCTTAGGGGGAGGGGGGTTCTACGAGCAGTACTTC.